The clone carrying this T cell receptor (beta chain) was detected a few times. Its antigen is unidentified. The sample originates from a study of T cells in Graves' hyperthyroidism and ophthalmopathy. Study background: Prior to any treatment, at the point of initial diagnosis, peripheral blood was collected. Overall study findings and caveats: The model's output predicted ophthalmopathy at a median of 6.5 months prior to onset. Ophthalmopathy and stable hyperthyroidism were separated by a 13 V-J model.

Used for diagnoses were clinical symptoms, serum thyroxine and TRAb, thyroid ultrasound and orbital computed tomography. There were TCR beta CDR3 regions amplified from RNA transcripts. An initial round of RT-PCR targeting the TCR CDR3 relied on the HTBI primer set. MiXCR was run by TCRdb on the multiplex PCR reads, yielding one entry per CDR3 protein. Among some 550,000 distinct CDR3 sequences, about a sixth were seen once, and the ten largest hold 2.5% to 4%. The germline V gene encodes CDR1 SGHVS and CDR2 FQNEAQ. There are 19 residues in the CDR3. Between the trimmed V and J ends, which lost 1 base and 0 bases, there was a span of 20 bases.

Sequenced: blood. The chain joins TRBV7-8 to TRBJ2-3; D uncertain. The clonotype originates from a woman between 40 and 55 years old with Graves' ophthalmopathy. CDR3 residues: CASSLVFNVAGRSTDTQYF. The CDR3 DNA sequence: TGTGCCAGCAGCTTAGTTTTTAACGTGGCTGGCCGTAGCACAGATACGCAGTATTTT.